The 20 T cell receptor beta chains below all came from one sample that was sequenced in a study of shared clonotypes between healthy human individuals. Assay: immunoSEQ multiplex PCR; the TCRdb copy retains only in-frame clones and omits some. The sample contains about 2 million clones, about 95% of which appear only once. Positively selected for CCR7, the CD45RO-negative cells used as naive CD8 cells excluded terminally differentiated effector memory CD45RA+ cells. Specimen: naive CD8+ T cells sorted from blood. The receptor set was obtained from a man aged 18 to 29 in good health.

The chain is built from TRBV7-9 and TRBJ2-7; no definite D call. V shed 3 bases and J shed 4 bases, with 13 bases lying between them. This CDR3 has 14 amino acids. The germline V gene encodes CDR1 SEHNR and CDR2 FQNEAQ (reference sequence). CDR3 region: CASSFTLSSYEQYF. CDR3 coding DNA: TGTGCCAGCAGCTTTACCCTCTCTTCATACGAGCAGTACTTC.

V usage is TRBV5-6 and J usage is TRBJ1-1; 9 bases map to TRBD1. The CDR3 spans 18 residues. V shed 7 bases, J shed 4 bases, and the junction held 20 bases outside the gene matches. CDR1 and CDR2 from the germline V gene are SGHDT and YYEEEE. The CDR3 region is CASCCPGEIRTGATEAFF. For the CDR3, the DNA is TGTGCCAGCTGTTGCCCAGGGGAGATAAGGACAGGGGCCACTGAAGCTTTCTTT.

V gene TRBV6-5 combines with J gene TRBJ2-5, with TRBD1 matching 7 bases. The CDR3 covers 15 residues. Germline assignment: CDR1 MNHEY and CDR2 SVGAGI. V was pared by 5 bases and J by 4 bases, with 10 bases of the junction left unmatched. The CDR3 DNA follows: TGTGCCAGCAGTATCGGACAGGCTTATACAGAGACCCAGTACTTC. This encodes CASSIGQAYTETQYF.

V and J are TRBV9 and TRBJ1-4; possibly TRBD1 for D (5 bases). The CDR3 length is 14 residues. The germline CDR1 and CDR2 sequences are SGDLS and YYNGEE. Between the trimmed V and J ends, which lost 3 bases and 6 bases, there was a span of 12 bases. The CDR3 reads CASSGGQPYEKLFF. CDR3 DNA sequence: TGTGCCAGCAGCGGCGGACAACCGTATGAAAAACTGTTTTTT.

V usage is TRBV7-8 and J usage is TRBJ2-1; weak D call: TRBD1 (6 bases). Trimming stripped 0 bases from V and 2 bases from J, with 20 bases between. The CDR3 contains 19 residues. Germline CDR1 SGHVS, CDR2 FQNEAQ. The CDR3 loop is CASSLALIGAGDPYNEQFF. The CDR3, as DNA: TGTGCCAGCAGCTTAGCGCTAATTGGGGCAGGGGACCCCTACAATGAGCAGTTCTTC.

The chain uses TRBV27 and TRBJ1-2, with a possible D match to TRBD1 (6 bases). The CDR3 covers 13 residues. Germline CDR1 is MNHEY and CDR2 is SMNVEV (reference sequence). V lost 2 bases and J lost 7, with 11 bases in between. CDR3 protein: CASSLQGLGGYTF. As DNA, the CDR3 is TGTGCCAGCAGTTTACAGGGGTTGGGTGGCTACACCTTC.

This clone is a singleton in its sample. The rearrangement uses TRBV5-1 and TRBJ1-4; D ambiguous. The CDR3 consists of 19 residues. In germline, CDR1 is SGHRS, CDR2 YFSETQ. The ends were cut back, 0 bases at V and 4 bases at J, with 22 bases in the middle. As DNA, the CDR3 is TGCGCCAGCAGCTTGGAGCGGCGGGTTTTCGTGATCTTTAATGAAAAACTGTTTTTT. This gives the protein CASSLERRVFVIFNEKLFF.

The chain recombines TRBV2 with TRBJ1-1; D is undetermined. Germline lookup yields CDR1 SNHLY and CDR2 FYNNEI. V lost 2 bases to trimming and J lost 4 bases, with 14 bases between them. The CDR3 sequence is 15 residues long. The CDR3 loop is CASSEYRVPTTEAFF. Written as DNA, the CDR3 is TGTGCCAGCAGTGAATATAGGGTTCCAACCACTGAAGCTTTCTTT.

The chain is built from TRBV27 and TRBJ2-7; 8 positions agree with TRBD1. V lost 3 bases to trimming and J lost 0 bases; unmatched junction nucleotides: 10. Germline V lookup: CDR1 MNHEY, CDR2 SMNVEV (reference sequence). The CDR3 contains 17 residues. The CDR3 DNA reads TGTGCCAGCAGTTTTATTCCCGGGACAGGCTACTCCTACGAGCAGTACTTC. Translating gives CASSFIPGTGYSYEQYF.

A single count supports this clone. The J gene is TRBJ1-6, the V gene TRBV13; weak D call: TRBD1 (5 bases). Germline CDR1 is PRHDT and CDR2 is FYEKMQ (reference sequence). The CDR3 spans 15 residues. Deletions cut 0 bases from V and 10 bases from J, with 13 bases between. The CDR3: CASSLGRTGSSPLHF. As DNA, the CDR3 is TGTGCCAGCAGCTTAGGACGAACAGGCTCGTCACCCCTCCACTTT.

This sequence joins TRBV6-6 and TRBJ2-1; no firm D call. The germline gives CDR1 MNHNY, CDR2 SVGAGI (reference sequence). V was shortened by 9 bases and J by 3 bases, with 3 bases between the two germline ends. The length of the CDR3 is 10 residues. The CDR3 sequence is CASYYNEQFF. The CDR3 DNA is TGTGCCAGTTACTACAATGAGCAGTTCTTC.

CDR3 loop: CASSIIFAGGPENTQYF. The CDR3 DNA follows: TGTGCCAGTAGTATTATATTCGCGGGAGGGCCTGAAAATACGCAGTATTTT. The chain links TRBV19 to TRBJ2-3, with TRBD2 matching 9 bases. The trim removed 3 bases at V and 7 bases at J, leaving 14 bases unmatched. There are 17 residues in the CDR3. Per germline, CDR1 LNHDA and CDR2 SQIVND (reference sequence). The complete variable domain, with remaining parts taken from reference TRBV19 and TRBJ2-3, reads DGGITQSPKYLFRKEGQNVTLSCEQNLNHDAMYWYRQDPGQGLRLIYYSQIVNDFQKGDIAEGYSVSREKKESFPLTVTSAQKNPTAFYLCASSIIFAGGPENTQYFGPGTRLTVL.

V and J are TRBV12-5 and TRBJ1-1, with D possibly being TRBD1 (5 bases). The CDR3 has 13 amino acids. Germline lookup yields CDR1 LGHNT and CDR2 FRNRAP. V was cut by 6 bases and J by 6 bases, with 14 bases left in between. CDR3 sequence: CASGPGTVAEAFF. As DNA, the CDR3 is TGTGCTAGTGGCCCGGGGACTGTCGCTGAAGCTTTCTTT.

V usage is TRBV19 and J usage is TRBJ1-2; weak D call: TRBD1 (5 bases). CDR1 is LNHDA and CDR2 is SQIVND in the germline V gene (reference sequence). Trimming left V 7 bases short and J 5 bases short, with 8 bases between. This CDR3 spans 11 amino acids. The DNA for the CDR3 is TGTGCCAGTACCTCAGGGTATGGCTACACCTTC. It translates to CASTSGYGYTF.

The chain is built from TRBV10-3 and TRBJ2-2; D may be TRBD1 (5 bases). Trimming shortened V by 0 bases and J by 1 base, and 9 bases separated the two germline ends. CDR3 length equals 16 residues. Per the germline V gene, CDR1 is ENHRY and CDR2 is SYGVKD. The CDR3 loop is CAISESWGQNTGELFF. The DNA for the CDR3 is TGTGCCATCAGTGAGTCGTGGGGCCAGAACACCGGGGAGCTGTTTTTT.

The CDR3 here is CASSSRGGEETQYF. CDR3 DNA sequence: TGTGCCAGCAGCTCCCGGGGGGGTGAAGAGACCCAGTACTTC. The V and J genes are TRBV11-2 and TRBJ2-5, with 8 bases fitting TRBD2. After removal of 4 bases from V and 3 bases from J, the junction contained 4 bases not matched to a gene. This CDR3 contains 14 residues. Germline lookup yields CDR1 SGHAT and CDR2 FQNNGV.

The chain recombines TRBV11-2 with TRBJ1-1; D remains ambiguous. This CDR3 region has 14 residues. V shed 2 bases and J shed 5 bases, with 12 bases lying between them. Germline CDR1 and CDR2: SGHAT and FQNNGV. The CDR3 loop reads CASSLKMGRTEAFF. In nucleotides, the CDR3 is TGTGCCAGCAGCTTAAAGATGGGCCGGACTGAAGCTTTCTTT.

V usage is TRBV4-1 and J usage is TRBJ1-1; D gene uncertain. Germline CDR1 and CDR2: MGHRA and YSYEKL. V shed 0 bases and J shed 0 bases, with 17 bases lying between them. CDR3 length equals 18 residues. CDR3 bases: TGCGCCAGCAGCCAAGATGGTGGGTCAAGATGGATGAACACTGAAGCTTTCTTT. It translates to CASSQDGGSRWMNTEAFF.

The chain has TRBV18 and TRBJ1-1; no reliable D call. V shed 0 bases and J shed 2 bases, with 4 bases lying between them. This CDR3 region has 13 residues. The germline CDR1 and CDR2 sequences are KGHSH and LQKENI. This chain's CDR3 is CASSPPINTEAFF. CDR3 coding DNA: TGTGCCAGCTCACCACCGATAAACACTGAAGCTTTCTTT.

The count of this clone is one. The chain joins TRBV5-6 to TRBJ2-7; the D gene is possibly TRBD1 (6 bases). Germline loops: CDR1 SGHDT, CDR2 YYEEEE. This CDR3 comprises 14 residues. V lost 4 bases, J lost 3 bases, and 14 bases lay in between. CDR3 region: CASSQGSTFYEQYF. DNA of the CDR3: TGTGCCAGCAGCCAGGGGTCTACCTTCTACGAGCAGTACTTC.